This TCR beta chain was obtained from a study of beta chain features in type 1 diabetes. This clone was counted between two and nine times. Its matching antigen is unknown. CDR3 length: 13 residues. CDR1 is SQVTM, CDR2 ANQGSEA, per germline. Germline trimming cut 5 bases from V and 6 bases from J; bases unmatched to any gene: 4. Study-wide points: TCRB CDR3 length was moderately but significantly reduced in all four CD4+ subsets of Type 1 diabetes patients. Among type 1 diabetes patients, VDJ junctions had fewer insertions and more deletions.

As every portion of the isolated RNA was reverse transcribed, the sequencing read expressed TCRB transcripts. It was found that naive, central memory and regulatory T cell samples averaged approximately 3.6 million reads. Here immunoSEQ multiplex PCR was the method, and the copy in TCRdb shows in-frame clones only, minus some. The sample lists around 200,000 clones; about 13% were seen once. Every participating donor gave one draw, a heparinised blood sample averaging approximately 120 mL. The sequenced sample was central memory CD4+ T cells from blood. The chain uses TRBV29-1 and TRBJ2-1; 10 bases fit TRBD2. The TCR sequence derives from a woman aged 18-29 years in good health. The CDR3, as DNA: TGCAGCGTTCTAGCGGGAGTGGGCAATGAGCAGTTCTTC. Residues: CSVLAGVGNEQFF.